What follows describes a single T cell receptor (beta chain). This clone's antigen is unknown. It has no much larger one-base neighbor in the sample; base qualities were not kept. Receptor libraries were prepared by the immunoSEQ multiplex PCR assay. For the multiplex PCR, a mixture combining 60 forward primers for TCR Vbeta segments and 13 reverse primers for TCR Jbeta segments was used. The CDR3 region of rearranged TCR beta genes was amplified from genomic DNA by a multiplex PCR assay. On the Illumina HiSeq System, the amplified TCR beta libraries were sequenced as 87-base-pair reads. Regarding the original processing steps: A later analysis counted some 74 million unique TCR beta chains across the 650 to 700 repertoires, and around 9.9 million of these chains were shared by at least two donors. Raw reads were error-corrected and collapsed into unique sequences by a nearest-neighbor algorithm in which closely related sequences were merged to remove PCR and sequencing errors. CDR3 sequences were aligned to IMGT reference sequences to assign V, D and J gene segments. For a sequence to be retained, a match of at least six nucleotides to both a V gene segment and a J gene segment was required. A rearrangement was called productive if the CDR3 had no stop codons and remained in frame with V and J, and every other rearrangement was called non-productive. CDR3 was defined by IMGT convention, running from the second conserved V-encoded cysteine to the conserved J-encoded phenylalanine. In an earlier analysis of more than 550 of the donors, sequences lacking an unambiguous match to a single V gene segment were excluded. An earlier analysis of several hundred of the donors called V segments functional above 56.7% productive rearrangements and segregating when the between-donor standard deviation exceeded 5%. A statistical classification framework was developed to diagnose cytomegalovirus status using the catalog of TCR beta chain sequences. V and J gene assignment, in a later analysis, came from comparing TCR nucleotide sequences with IMGT/GENE-DB human TR gene sequences. The TCRdist pipeline was used in a later analysis to assign CDR3 sequences and most-parsimonious VDJ recombination scenarios. In a later analysis, each TCR beta chain was defined by its CDR3 amino acid sequence together with its V-gene family, and reads without a unique V-gene family were excluded. To address suspected cross-contamination and a sequencing artifact, a later analysis removed around 590 highly shared, low-generation-probability nucleotide sequences. A later analysis calculated a clonal expansion index for each public chain from normalized within-repertoire ranks of inferred template counts. In a later analysis, generation probabilities were computed using a VDJ recombination model fitted to out-of-frame rearrangements, and the results were checked against IGoR. In a later analysis, TCR-TCR, TCR-HLA and TCR-CMV co-occurrence was scored with hypergeometric tests, and a repertoire-size bias correction was applied to TCR pairs. To estimate false discovery rates, a later analysis permuted the HLA or CMV assignments 20 times. A later analysis grouped co-occurring TCRs with DBSCAN, adding TCRdist sequence similarity when clustering within HLA-allele-positive subsets. Repertoires with fewer than 30,000 or more than 120,000 public chains, plus five repertoires with anomalous nucleotide sharing, were excluded from co-occurrence clustering. TCRdb carries this immuneACCESS record with in-frame sequences only. Its versions omit some clonotypes, under half of them owing to an unresolved V gene in the studies checked, with the rest unexplained. Clone size and V and J calls were adopted from that table, with D and trimming inferred from the DNA. The sample table shows around 150,000 clones, and 55% to 75% are seen once. Jointly, the top ten make up approximately 6.6% of the sample.

These data are taken from a study of cytomegalovirus exposure and HLA in healthy donors (dated by TCRdb to about 2017). At the level of the whole study: An earlier analysis of several hundred of the donors reported more than 250 Gb of sequence data and some 120 million unique TCR beta sequences from around 200 million T cells. Roughly 300 gigabases of sequencing data and approximately 92 million unique TCR sequences made up an early release that covered several hundred HLA-typed donors. Of the approximately 400 genotyped donors, less than 85% were placed in the genetic ancestry cluster associated with self-reported Caucasian donors. The study was designed to test whether signatures of past pathogen exposure could be identified by cataloging public T cell receptors. Using immunosequencing, the study profiled T cell repertoires from 666 subjects and related those repertoires to cytomegalovirus serostatus. In addition to the first cohort of 650 to 750 subjects, a separate validation cohort of 100 to 150 different subjects was used. To predict cytomegalovirus infection status, the study brought together high-throughput TCR immunosequencing, statistical association of individual TCRs with disease status, and machine learning. To study patterns of TCR occurrence, a later analysis re-analyzed previously published TCR beta repertoires from under 750 donors and added high-resolution HLA genotyping. Rather than drawing on any new phenotypic data, the later analysis identified candidate immune exposures from TCR beta sequences and the way those sequences occurred across donors. To decide whether each TCR beta V gene segment behaved as functional or pseudogenic, an earlier analysis of nearly 600 of the donors relied on high-throughput TCR beta sequencing. Alongside the repertoire data, information on donor age, sex, ethnicity and CMV serostatus was compiled. Genome-wide SNP genotypes for about 55% of the 666 donors were used in a later genetic analysis, which treated that subset as a discovery cohort. Every repertoire in the discovery cohort had been generated on one and the same sequencing platform. HLA typing covered class I and class II loci at four-digit resolution. The number of donors typed differed by locus, with 629-630 for A, B, C, DRB1 and DQB1, roughly 520 for DQA1, over 600 for DPA1, and 450 to 480 for DPB1. About five DR-DQ haplotypes were handled as single units for association and clustering, since linkage in the cohort was strong. Among 398 genotyped donors of the cohort, an average of about 240,000 unique TCR beta nucleotide sequences were sequenced per donor, about a sixth of them non-productive.

What the study reported, not specific to this receptor: Broadly in line with IMGT annotations, most TCR beta V segments showed up in productive rearrangements about 87% or about 30% of the time in an earlier analysis of 587 of the donors. The authors suggested that the approach could potentially be extended to other disease states and immunological phenotypes. Over 15 rarely observed V segments, including chromosome 9 orphons, were excluded from the earlier analysis of just under 600 of the donors because counts were too low. Most TCR sequences were seen in very few donors, while some public TCRs were found in many individuals. The classifier was reported to diagnose cytomegalovirus status with high specificity and sensitivity in both the original cohort and the validation cohort. According to a later analysis, parvovirus B19, influenza, CMV and Epstein-Barr virus appeared linked to several top co-occurrence clusters. In a later analysis, HLA-associated TCR beta chains showed more clonal expansion and lower generation probabilities than non-associated chains that were equally common. A later genetic analysis reported fewer N-insertions in productive TCRs among donors in an Asian-associated ancestry cluster than the approximately 700-donor mean. Assigning TCR associations to individual alleles was difficult when HLA alleles, especially DR and DQ, strongly co-occurred. In this cohort, only TCR beta chains were sequenced, and detectable features were limited by the absence of alpha or paired-chain data. According to a later analysis, most CMV-associated TCR beta chains appeared to be HLA-restricted, and the HLA associations seemed to be driven largely by CMV exposure. A cluster of highly shared sequence variants was judged likely to be a technical artifact of the sequencing pipeline. A further reported finding was that TCR beta sequences accurately predicted the HLA-A and HLA-B alleles for most subjects in the first cohort. In a later analysis, over 15,000 TCR beta sequences were associated with specific HLA alleles at a false discovery rate of 0.05. HLA typing was unavailable for some donors at each locus, so association tests used only the typed subset. The only immune exposure information available for the cohort was CMV serostatus. A few of the identified cytomegalovirus-associated TCR beta chains were confirmed in vitro to be specific for cytomegalovirus antigens. According to a later analysis, TCR association rates differed among HLA loci, with DRB1 alleles showing the most associated TCRs and HLA-C alleles showing the fewest. Roughly uniform sequencing depth across donors was assumed in presence/absence analyses, although this assumption may not hold. In a later genetic analysis, a missense DCLRE1C variant was associated with V-gene and J-gene trimming of TCR beta chains, and the association was replicated in an independent cohort. Linkage disequilibrium might explain the correlated functional status among segregating V segments, but an unknown experimental factor could not be excluded. A total of roughly 160 TCR beta chains were listed by the study as associated with cytomegalovirus. Because the 87-base-pair reads could not distinguish some IMGT-functional V segments, including TRBV6-2 and TRBV6-3, those segments were excluded.

In total, roughly 710 healthy bone marrow donors made up the cohort. At the time of sampling, every cohort member was nominally healthy, though immune exposures that went unrecorded were likely present. The donor was CMV seropositive and belonged to the group of around 300 seropositive cohort members. A peripheral blood sample was collected from each donor, and TCR beta sequencing was performed on peripheral blood mononuclear cells. Genomic DNA was extracted from the blood cell samples with the Qiagen DNeasy Blood Extraction Kit. At the junction V is shortened by 4 bases and J by 4 bases; bases outside the gene matches: 13. In the germline V gene, CDR1 corresponds to SGDLS and CDR2 to YYNGEE. From the cysteine through the phenylalanine, the CDR3 covers 17 amino acids. Just CDR3 DNA is preserved here, 51 bases in frame from base 1.

The chain was built from TRBV9 and TRBJ1-5; 8 bases in between match TRBD1. The clonotype comes from a woman in her fifties or sixties in good health and CMV-seropositive. Material: PBMCs. At the DNA level, the sequence is TGTGCCAGCAGCCTCGGACAGGGAGGGTTCGGGAATCAGCCCCAGCATTTT. This sequence encodes CASSLGQGGFGNQPQHF.